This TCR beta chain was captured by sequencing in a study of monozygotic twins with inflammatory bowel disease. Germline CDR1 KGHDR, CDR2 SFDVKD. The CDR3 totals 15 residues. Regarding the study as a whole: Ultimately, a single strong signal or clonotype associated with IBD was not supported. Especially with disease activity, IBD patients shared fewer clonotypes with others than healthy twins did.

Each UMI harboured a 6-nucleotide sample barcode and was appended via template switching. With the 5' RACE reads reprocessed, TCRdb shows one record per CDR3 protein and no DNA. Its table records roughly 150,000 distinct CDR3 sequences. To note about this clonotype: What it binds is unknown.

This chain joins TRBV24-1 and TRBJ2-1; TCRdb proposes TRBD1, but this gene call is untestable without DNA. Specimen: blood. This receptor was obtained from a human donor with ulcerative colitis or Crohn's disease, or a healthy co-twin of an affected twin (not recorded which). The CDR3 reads CATSDRDRDYNEQFF.